This T cell receptor beta chain was sequenced in a study of high-grade serous ovarian cancer treatment subgroups. On the study more broadly: On average, more than 14,000 reads and 6,500 to 8,000 unique TCR beta rearrangements were obtained per sample.

TCRdb keeps only in-frame clones here, not all; method: immunoSEQ multiplex PCR. The data contain about 1,200 clones, about 77% of them singletons. Tumor tissue was taken before any definitive surgery or chemotherapy was given. The CDR3 consists of 14 residues. The V and J ends lost 0 bases and 7 bases, in that order; junction bases with no gene match: 6. The germline V gene encodes CDR1 GTSNPN and CDR2 SVGIG (reference sequence). The V gene is TRBV30, the J gene TRBJ1-2; 9 bases align to TRBD1. The receptor's source is a human donor with high-grade serous ovarian cancer. Input material: tumor tissue. As DNA, the CDR3 is TGTGCCTGGAGTGTACAGGGACAGGGTTTTGGCTACACCTTC. As protein: CAWSVQGQGFGYTF. Supplemented by reference TRBV30 and TRBJ1-2, the full variable domain reads SQTIHQWPATLVQPVGSPLSLECTVEGTSNPNLYWYRQAAGRGLQLLFYSVGIGQISSEVPQNLSASRPQDRQFILSSKKLLLSDSGFYLCAWSVQGQGFGYTFGSGTRLTVV.